Each of the 29 T cell receptor beta chains below was sequenced from the same sample in a study of Graves' ophthalmopathy and Graves' hyperthyroidism. Amplified TCR beta CDR3 regions were obtained using RNA transcripts as template. RT-PCR was first run with HTBI primers, then multiplex PCR in a second round. TCRdb fed the multiplex PCR reads into MiXCR, producing one record per CDR3 protein. The sample carries about 220,000 distinct CDR3 sequences, roughly 21% recorded once. The sequencing sample was made of peripheral blood. These TCRs come from a woman between 50 and 59 years old with Graves' ophthalmopathy.

Many counts were recorded for this clonotype. The genes are TRBV9 and TRBJ1-1; D may be TRBD1 (5 bases). This CDR3 spans 14 amino acids. Trimming took 0 bases from V and 5 from J, leaving 11 bases between them. Germline V lookup: CDR1 SGDLS, CDR2 YYNGEE. CDR3 in amino acids: CASSVAGGGTEAFF. The CDR3 region has the DNA TGTGCCAGCAGCGTAGCTGGGGGGGGAACTGAAGCTTTCTTT.

In this sample, this clonotype turned up many times. The rearrangement uses TRBV29-1 and TRBJ1-1; the D gene is possibly TRBD1 (5 bases). CDR3 length: 10 amino acids. The V end lost 7 bases, the J end lost 7 bases, and 10 bases lay between the germline ends. Germline V CDR1 and CDR2: SQVTM, ANQGSEA. The CDR3 bases are TGCAGCGCCGGGACGGATGAAGCTTTCTTT. Translation gives CSAGTDEAFF.

This clonotype was picked up many times. In DNA, the CDR3 is TGTGCCAGCAGTACGGGACAGGGCCATAATCAGCCCCAGCATTTT. It yields the protein CASSTGQGHNQPQHF. J is TRBJ1-5 and V is TRBV27; 9 bases fit TRBD1. The junction had 6 bases not matched to a gene; V was cut back by 5 bases and J by 4 bases. Germline CDR1 MNHEY, CDR2 SMNVEV (reference sequence). The length of the CDR3 is 15 residues.

This clonotype was seen only once. The V and J genes are TRBV12-3 or TRBV12-4 and TRBJ1-3; maybe TRBD1 (5 bases). The V and J ends lost 3 bases and 0 bases respectively, with 18 bases between them. CDR3 length equals 18 residues. In DNA form, the CDR3 reads TGTGCCAGCAGTTTCCGACAGTCCTGGGGCTCCTCTGGAAACACCATATATTTT. Amino acid sequence: CASSFRQSWGSSGNTIYF.

This clonotype was seen at least ten times. The V gene is TRBV6-5, the J gene TRBJ2-5; tentatively, D is TRBD1 or TRBD2 (5 bases each). V gave up 5 bases and J gave up 1 base, with 14 bases separating them. CDR1 MNHEY and CDR2 SVGAGI come from the germline V gene. The CDR3 sequence is 15 residues long. CDR3: CASSLTWGPQETQYF. In DNA form, the CDR3 reads TGTGCCAGCAGTCTCACCTGGGGACCCCAAGAGACCCAGTACTTC.

This clonotype was seen ten or more times. CDR3 in DNA: TGCAGTGCTGTGGTAGAGAAGAACATAGATACGCAGTATTTT. Protein sequence: CSAVVEKNIDTQYF. The genes are TRBV20-1 and TRBJ2-3; no firm D call. V lost 5 bases to trimming and J lost 5 bases, with 17 bases between them. Germline V gene data show CDR1 as DFQATT and CDR2 as SNEGSKA (reference sequence). The CDR3 has 14 residues.

This clonotype has a count of ten or more. The chain employs TRBV5-1 and TRBJ2-2, with 11 bases fitting TRBD2. CDR3 length: 17 residues. V trimming: 2 bases; J trimming: 4 bases; junction bases outside the gene matches: 7. Germline-derived CDR1 and CDR2 are SGHRS and YFSETQ. Written as DNA, the CDR3 is TGCGCCAGCAGCTTTTCTAGCGGGAGGTCGGGCACCGGGGAGCTGTTTTTT. It yields the protein CASSFSSGRSGTGELFF.

This clonotype has a count of ten or more. The chain combines TRBV12-3 or TRBV12-4 with TRBJ2-7; D uncertain. The CDR3 has 11 residues. V was clipped by 5 bases and J by 6 bases, with 8 bases between them. CDR3 sequence: CASSRMGEQYF. The CDR3 region has the DNA TGTGCCAGCAGTCGCATGGGCGAGCAGTACTTC.

This clonotype was counted ten times or more. The chain links TRBV6-1 to TRBJ2-5, with D perhaps matching TRBD1 (5 bases). The CDR3 loop spans 14 amino acids. Trimming stripped 5 bases from V and 4 bases from J, with 14 bases between. From germline, CDR1 is MNHNS and CDR2 SASEGT. The CDR3 is CASSKLQERETQYF. As DNA, the CDR3 is TGTGCCAGCAGTAAATTACAGGAGAGAGAGACCCAGTACTTC.

This clonotype was seen many times. V usage is TRBV4-1 and J usage is TRBJ2-5, with D maybe TRBD2 (5 bases). Germline V gene data show CDR1 as MGHRA and CDR2 as YSYEKL. The CDR3 spans 14 residues. Trimming cost V 1 base and J 5 bases, with 11 bases left between them. The chain's CDR3 is CASSQGLRGETQYF. The DNA for the CDR3 is TGCGCCAGCAGCCAAGGCCTTCGAGGGGAGACCCAGTACTTC.

This clonotype was observed at least ten times. This chain connects TRBV19 to TRBJ2-4, with TRBD1 matching 8 bases. Trimming at V came to 3 bases and at J to 3 bases, leaving 4 bases not matched to a gene. This CDR3 spans 15 amino acids. CDR1 is LNHDA and CDR2 is SQIVND in the germline V gene (reference sequence). In nucleotides, the CDR3 is TGTGCCAGTAGTATGGACAGGGCGGGCAAAAACATTCAGTACTTC. It specifies CASSMDRAGKNIQYF.

A few counts support this clonotype. CDR3 bases: TGCGCCAGCAGCTTGGAGTCAGGCCGGGGGGATGGCTACACCTTC. Amino acids: CASSLESGRGDGYTF. This chain connects TRBV5-1 to TRBJ1-2; D possibly corresponds to TRBD1 (5 bases). V was cut by 0 bases and J by 6 bases, with 15 bases left in between. This CDR3 region has 15 residues. The germline V gene has CDR1 SGHRS and CDR2 YFSETQ.

The V call is TRBV12-3 or TRBV12-4, the J call TRBJ1-5; D not certain. CDR3 size: 15 residues. V lost 6 bases and J lost 0, with 12 bases in between. The CDR3 sequence: CASSLTEYSNQPQHF. CDR3 in DNA: TGTGCCAGCAGCCTTACCGAATATAGCAATCAGCCCCAGCATTTT.

This clonotype was seen repeatedly, ten times or more. CDR3 DNA sequence: TGCGCCAGCAGCCTGCGGTTGCAGTATTCCGGGGAGCTGTTTTTT. Translation gives CASSLRLQYSGELFF. The J gene is TRBJ2-2, the V gene TRBV5-1; D is unclear. The ends were cut back, 4 bases at V and 6 bases at J, with 16 bases in the middle. This CDR3 spans 15 amino acids. CDR1 is SGHRS and CDR2 is YFSETQ in the germline V gene.

This chain links TRBV6-2 or TRBV6-3 with TRBJ1-1; D call uncertain. Trimming took 2 bases from V and 0 from J, leaving 19 bases between them. Germline loops: CDR1 MNHEY, CDR2 SVGEGT. The CDR3 totals 18 residues. In DNA, the CDR3 is TGTGCCAGCAGTTACCCCGTAGGAGTCCAGGTCATGAACACTGAAGCTTTCTTT. It codes for CASSYPVGVQVMNTEAFF.

This clonotype was counted many times. This chain connects TRBV20-1 to TRBJ2-5; perhaps TRBD1 as D (5 bases). Germline V gene sequence: CDR1 DFQATT, CDR2 SNEGSKA (reference sequence). The CDR3 has 11 residues. CDR3 DNA sequence: TGCAGCGCTGGAAGGGGAGAGACCCAGTACTTC. Translated, it gives CSAGRGETQYF.

This clonotype was seen only a few times. The chain recombines TRBV30 with TRBJ2-2; 14 positions agree with TRBD2. J lost 6 bases, V lost 4 bases, and 7 bases had no gene match. The CDR3 consists of 16 residues. Germline V gene sequence: CDR1 GTSNPN, CDR2 SVGIG (reference sequence). The CDR3 coding sequence is TGTGCCTGGACGGGACTAGCGGGAGCTGTGGCCGGGGAGCTGTTTTTT. This codes for CAWTGLAGAVAGELFF.

This clonotype was detected many times. The V call is TRBV5-5, the J call TRBJ2-7, with 12 bases identical to TRBD2. The CDR3 contains 14 residues. Looked up from germline, CDR1 is SGHKS and CDR2 is YYEKEE (reference sequence). After removal of 4 bases from V and 2 bases from J, the junction contained 1 base not matched to a gene. CDR3 DNA sequence: TGTGCCAGCAGCGCTAGCGGGAGGGCCTACGAGCAGTACTTC. Its translation is CASSASGRAYEQYF.

The CDR3 bases are TGTGCCAGCAGCCCACCCCCCTCGAGTCAGACCCAGTACTTC. This gives the protein CASSPPPSSQTQYF. V gene TRBV3-1 combines with J gene TRBJ2-5, with D unresolved. CDR1 and CDR2 from the germline V gene are LGHDT and YNNKEL (reference sequence). The CDR3 runs 14 residues. V was trimmed by 4 bases and J by 6 bases, leaving 15 bases between them.

In its sample, this clonotype was seen many times. The rearrangement links TRBV7-9 to TRBJ1-1; the D is unclear. The CDR3 is 13 residues long. CDR1 and CDR2 from the germline V gene are SEHNR and FQNEAQ (reference sequence). V was shortened by 6 bases and J by 4 bases, with 12 bases between the two germline ends. The CDR3 is CASRLAGLTEAFF. CDR3 DNA: TGTGCCAGCAGGCTTGCAGGCCTCACTGAAGCTTTCTTT.

There are many counts of this clonotype. Written as DNA, the CDR3 is TGTGCCAGCAGTTTTAATTCGGATTCACCCCTCCACTTT. It is translated as CASSFNSDSPLHF. The chain links TRBV12-3 or TRBV12-4 to TRBJ1-6; D not resolved. The V gene lost 3 bases and the J gene lost 8 bases, with 8 bases spanning the gap. CDR3 length: 13 residues.

This clonotype has a count of ten or more. J is TRBJ1-2 and V is TRBV3-1, with a possible D match to TRBD1 (5 bases). CDR1 LGHDT and CDR2 YNNKEL come from the germline V gene (reference sequence). V shed 3 bases and J shed 4 bases, with 9 bases lying between them. This CDR3 is built from 13 residues. The CDR3: CASSHPGTYGYTF. As DNA, the CDR3 is TGTGCCAGCAGCCACCCAGGGACCTATGGCTACACCTTC.

This clonotype was found many times. V gene TRBV9 combines with J gene TRBJ1-2; TRBD1 might be the D (5 bases). Per germline, CDR1 SGDLS and CDR2 YYNGEE. Trimming stripped 1 base from V and 0 bases from J, with 10 bases between. This CDR3 spans 15 amino acids. The CDR3 nucleotides are TGTGCCAGCAGCGTAAAAAGGGACTCTAACTATGGCTACACCTTC. Its translation is CASSVKRDSNYGYTF. Looking up the rest from reference TRBV9 and TRBJ1-2 gives the full variable domain: DSGVTQTPKHLITATGQRVTLRCSPRSGDLSVYWYQQSLDQGLQFLIQYYNGEERAKGNILERFSAQQFPDLHSELNLSSLELGDSALYFCASSVKRDSNYGYTFGSGTRLTVV.

This clonotype was counted only a few times. The V call is TRBV30, the J call TRBJ2-7; D possibly corresponds to TRBD2 (5 bases). CDR1 GTSNPN and CDR2 SVGIG come from the germline V gene (reference sequence). With 3 bases removed from V and 5 bases from J, the gap between germline ends came to 14 bases. This CDR3 is built from 13 residues. The CDR3 reads CAWSARRTNEQYF. CDR3 coding DNA: TGTGCCTGGAGCGCCAGGAGGACGAACGAGCAGTACTTC.

CDR3 sequence: CASSFETSSEQYF. The CDR3 nucleotides are TGTGCCAGCAGTTTCGAGACTAGTTCCGAGCAGTACTTC. This chain connects TRBV28 to TRBJ2-7; D perhaps matches TRBD2 (6 bases). The CDR3 length is 13 residues. From germline, CDR1 is MDHEN and CDR2 SYDVKM. The V gene lost 3 bases and the J gene lost 6 bases, with 12 bases spanning the gap. The full variable domain, completed using reference TRBV28 and TRBJ2-7, is DVKVTQSSRYLVKRTGEKVFLECVQDMDHENMFWYRQDPGLGLRLIYFSYDVKMKEKGDIPEGYSVSREKKERFSLILESASTNQTSMYLCASSFETSSEQYFGPGTRLTVT.

This clonotype was recorded at least ten times. V is TRBV5-8 and J is TRBJ1-1; no definite D call. The CDR3 loop spans 15 amino acids. Germline loops: CDR1 SGHTS, CDR2 YDEGEE. V shed 7 bases and J shed 4 bases, with 20 bases lying between them. The CDR3 DNA reads TGTGCCAGCCCCTCGCTTGGTGACGGTAGCACTGAAGCTTTCTTT. It yields the protein CASPSLGDGSTEAFF.

This clonotype occurred many times. The genes are TRBV24-1 and TRBJ2-7, with TRBD2 identical over 7 bases. CDR3 length equals 13 residues. The germline gives CDR1 KGHDR, CDR2 SFDVKD. V gave up 5 bases and J gave up 6 bases; unmatched junction bases: 6. The CDR3 nucleotides are TGTGCCACCAGTGGGGCGGGAGAGGGCGAGCAGTACTTC. Its protein product is CATSGAGEGEQYF.

There are many counts of this clonotype. The V call is TRBV28, the J call TRBJ1-1; D is undetermined. The V gene lost 9 bases and the J gene lost 3 bases, with 5 bases spanning the gap. CDR1 MDHEN and CDR2 SYDVKM come from the germline V gene. This CDR3 is built from 10 residues. DNA of the CDR3: TGTGCCAGTACGGACACTGAAGCTTTCTTT. The encoded protein is CASTDTEAFF.

This clonotype was seen at least ten times. The V and J genes are TRBV6-2 or TRBV6-3 and TRBJ2-4; the D gene could be TRBD1 or TRBD2 (5 bases each). The CDR3 extends over 15 amino acids. V was trimmed by 6 bases and J by 5 bases, leaving 17 bases between them. Germline values: CDR1 MNHEY, CDR2 SVGEGT. CDR3 nucleotides: TGTGCCAGCAGAAAGGCCGGGACCTCGGAAAACATTCAGTACTTC. This sequence encodes CASRKAGTSENIQYF.